This TCR beta chain is drawn from a study of CD4+ T cells in melanoma. Some clones are missing from TCRdb's copy, which holds only in-frame ones; the method was immunoSEQ multiplex PCR. The table has about 15,000 clones, about three fifths seen once; the top ten hold 11% to 15%. Study-wide results and caveats: Diverse differentiation states were reported for melanoma neoantigen-specific CD4+ T cells. CD8+ T cell, macrophage and B cell function reportedly correlated with neoantigen-specific CD4+ T cells.

With regard to this clone: Its antigen is as yet unknown.

The TCR originated in a human donor with melanoma. Material for sequencing was cells from a culture (not recorded whether cultured in vitro).

CDR3 amino acids: CASSLEDSRHGALHF. The DNA for the CDR3 is TGTGCCAGCAGCTTGGAGGACAGTCGGCATGGGGCCCTCCACTTT. The chain is built from TRBV7-9 and TRBJ1-6, with a possible D match to TRBD1 (6 bases). The germline gives CDR1 SEHNR, CDR2 FQNEAQ (reference sequence). Between the trimmed V and J ends, which lost 3 bases and 14 bases, there was a span of 20 bases. This CDR3 is 15 amino acids long.